The present T cell receptor beta chain was sequenced within a study of cytomegalovirus exposure and HLA in healthy donors. CDR1 is SGHRS, CDR2 YFSETQ, per germline. Trimming removed 0 bases at V and 4 bases at J, with 7 bases between. The CDR3 runs 13 residues. This PCR relied on a set of 60 Vbeta primers and 13 Jbeta primers. Using immunoSEQ multiplex PCR, the repertoire was profiled, and TCRdb retains in-frame clones only, with some absent. Of approximately 93,000 clones in the sample, more than 75% were seen once. The TCR was taken from a woman aged 40 to 50 in good health and CMV-seronegative. The chain is built from TRBV5-1 and TRBJ1-1; unclear D gene. Material: PBMCs. The CDR3 DNA sequence: TGCGCCAGCAGCTTGGACGGACTCACTGAAGCTTTCTTT. Translation gives CASSLDGLTEAFF.